These 27 T cell receptor beta chains came from one sample sequenced in a study of T cell responses to AZD1222 COVID-19 vaccine. Libraries were prepared by immunoSEQ multiplex PCR; TCRdb keeps only in-frame clonotypes and omits some of them. The table shows 95,000 to 150,000 clones, with around 91% occurring only once. Sequencing was performed on peripheral blood, taken on day 0 of AZD1222 vaccination. The receptor set was obtained from an adult in good health.

The rearrangement uses TRBV27 and TRBJ1-2; D is perhaps TRBD1 (5 bases). Germline CDR1 MNHEY, CDR2 SMNVEV (reference sequence). V was trimmed by 5 bases and J by 2 bases, leaving 12 bases between them. The CDR3 totals 14 residues. The CDR3 DNA is TGTGCCAGCAGTGCTCAAGGGGCAAACTATGGCTACACCTTC. This encodes CASSAQGANYGYTF.

The chain uses TRBV10-3 and TRBJ1-2; unclear D gene. V dropped 2 bases and J dropped 4 bases, with 11 bases sitting between them. Germline CDR1 and CDR2: ENHRY and SYGVKD. The CDR3 spans 14 residues. The chain's CDR3 is CAISEARTGYGYTF. As DNA, the CDR3 is TGTGCCATCAGTGAGGCTAGGACGGGCTATGGCTACACCTTC.

The chain has TRBV5-6 and TRBJ2-3; 9 bases line up with TRBD2. CDR3 length equals 15 residues. CDR1 is SGHDT and CDR2 is YYEEEE in the germline V gene. V shed 0 bases and J 3 bases; nucleotides not matched to a gene: 2. This chain's CDR3 is CASSLGLAGTDTQYF. The CDR3, as DNA: TGTGCCAGCAGCTTGGGGCTAGCGGGGACAGATACGCAGTATTTT.

The gene calls are TRBV7-8 and TRBJ2-1; D not resolved. Per germline, CDR1 SGHVS and CDR2 FQNEAQ. The length of the CDR3 is 11 residues. With 4 bases removed from V and 13 bases from J, the gap between germline ends came to 11 bases. The CDR3 spells CASSSPRNQFF. DNA of the CDR3: TGTGCCAGCAGCTCGCCTCGAAATCAGTTCTTC.

This chain connects TRBV5-1 to TRBJ1-1, with a tentative D call TRBD1 (5 bases). The CDR3 has 13 amino acids. Germline loops: CDR1 SGHRS, CDR2 YFSETQ. The V end was cut by 7 bases, the J end by 0 bases, with 10 bases between. Here the CDR3 reads CASGRGMNTEAFF. Written as DNA, the CDR3 is TGCGCCAGCGGCCGGGGCATGAACACTGAAGCTTTCTTT. The whole variable domain, remainder taken from reference TRBV5-1 and TRBJ1-1, is KAGVTQTPRYLIKTRGQQVTLSCSPISGHRSVSWYQQTPGQGLQFLFEYFSETQRNKGNFPGRFSGRQFSNSRSEMNVSTLELGDSALYLCASGRGMNTEAFFGQGTRLTVV.

This chain connects TRBV5-6 to TRBJ1-6; TRBD1 agrees at 8 bases. The germline V gene has CDR1 SGHDT and CDR2 YYEEEE. Unmatched junction bases numbered 4, after V lost 4 bases and J lost 7 bases. The CDR3 is 14 amino acids. The CDR3 region is CASSRTGQNSPLHF. As DNA, the CDR3 is TGTGCCAGCAGCCGGACAGGGCAGAATTCACCCCTCCACTTT.

This chain joins TRBV7-9 and TRBJ1-1; 7 bases are shared with TRBD1. The CDR3 is 17 residues long. Losses at the gene ends were 7 bases for V and 1 base for J; bases not matched to a gene: 15. Germline values: CDR1 SEHNR, CDR2 FQNEAQ (reference sequence). CDR3 loop: CASTPLGDRSQNTEAFF. The CDR3 coding sequence is TGTGCCAGCACCCCCCTAGGGGACAGAAGTCAGAACACTGAAGCTTTCTTT.

The V and J genes are TRBV3-1 (or the pseudogene TRBV3-2) and TRBJ1-2; tentative D call: TRBD1 (5 bases). CDR3 length: 17 amino acids. Germline CDR1 reads LGHDT; CDR2 reads YNNKEL (reference sequence). V lost 2 bases, J lost 0 bases, and 16 bases lay in between. CDR3 coding DNA: TGTGCCAGCAGCCAATCCCCGGGGGAGACCTCTAACTATGGCTACACCTTC. It specifies CASSQSPGETSNYGYTF.

The V and J genes are TRBV12-3 or TRBV12-4 and TRBJ1-1; D not certain. The CDR3 has 13 amino acids. Trimming took 3 bases from V and 0 from J, leaving 5 bases between them. For the CDR3, the DNA is TGTGCCAGCAGTTTTTCCATGAACACTGAAGCTTTCTTT. Its protein is CASSFSMNTEAFF.

This clone was observed a few times. This rearrangement joins TRBV7-9 to TRBJ1-6; perhaps TRBD1 as D (5 bases). Germline loops: CDR1 SEHNR, CDR2 FQNEAQ (reference sequence). The CDR3 spans 14 residues. Trimming cost V 4 bases and J 4 bases, with 8 bases left between them. Here the CDR3 reads CASSSDSYNSPLHF. The CDR3 DNA follows: TGTGCCAGCAGCTCCGACAGTTATAATTCACCCCTCCACTTT. Filled out from reference TRBV7-9 and TRBJ1-6, the complete variable domain reads DTGVSQNPRHKITKRGQNVTFRCDPISEHNRLYWYRQTLGQGPEFLTYFQNEAQLEKSRLLSDRFSAERPKGSFSTLEIQRTEQGDSAMYLCASSSDSYNSPLHFGNGTRLTVT.

This chain links TRBV7-9 with TRBJ1-2; TRBD1 is a possible D gene (5 bases). Trimming removed 4 bases from V and 5 bases from J, with 23 bases in between. The CDR3 covers 17 residues. Germline CDR1 and CDR2: SEHNR and FQNEAQ (reference sequence). The CDR3 here is CASSSRGWGDGAYGYTF. CDR3 DNA sequence: TGTGCCAGCAGCTCTCGTGGTTGGGGGGACGGGGCTTATGGCTACACCTTC.

This clone was seen a handful of times. CDR3 DNA: TGTGCCAGCAGCCCATCAACCGGGGCCTCCTATGGCTACACCTTC. It specifies CASSPSTGASYGYTF. The chain has TRBV7-8 and TRBJ1-2, with a weak D call TRBD1 (5 bases). The CDR3 runs to 15 residues. The V gene's germline CDR1 is SGHVS and CDR2 FQNEAQ. V was pared by 5 bases and J by 4 bases, with 17 bases between.

This rearrangement joins TRBV6-5 to TRBJ1-2, with unresolved D. Germline values: CDR1 MNHEY, CDR2 SVGAGI. The V and J ends lost 6 bases and 0 bases respectively, with 5 bases between them. CDR3 length: 12 residues. CDR3 sequence reads: CASRATNYGYTF. CDR3 coding DNA: TGTGCCAGCAGAGCCACTAACTATGGCTACACCTTC.

J is TRBJ2-2 and V is TRBV11-2; the D is unclear. Trimming pared 7 bases from V and 6 bases from J, leaving 9 bases between. There are 12 residues in the CDR3. Germline V gene lookup returns CDR1 SGHAT and CDR2 FQNNGV. CDR3 nucleotides: TGTGCCAGCACCCAGAGGCCCGGGGAGCTGTTTTTT. Amino acid sequence: CASTQRPGELFF.

This clone was counted only a few times. V is TRBV20-1 and J is TRBJ1-1; D not certain. Germline CDR1 is DFQATT and CDR2 is SNEGSKA (reference sequence). CDR3 size: 13 residues. The V gene lost 3 bases and the J gene lost 0 bases, with 8 bases spanning the gap. Here the CDR3 DNA reads TGCAGTGCTAGTCTCATCATGAACACTGAAGCTTTCTTT. Translated, it gives CSASLIMNTEAFF.

V is TRBV19 and J is TRBJ2-7, with 11 nucleotides matching TRBD1. In germline, CDR1 is LNHDA, CDR2 SQIVND (reference sequence). The CDR3 has 16 residues. The V and J ends lost 5 bases and 5 bases, in that order; junction bases with no gene match: 11. In DNA form, the CDR3 reads TGTGCCAGTAGTCGCACAGGACAGGGGGCGGGCGACGAGCAGTACTTC. It translates to CASSRTGQGAGDEQYF.

V gene TRBV6-6 combines with J gene TRBJ1-1; D ambiguous. Per the germline V gene, CDR1 is MNHNY and CDR2 is SVGAGI (reference sequence). The CDR3 contains 15 residues. The V end lost 8 bases, the J end lost 5 bases, and 21 bases lay between the germline ends. CDR3 nucleotide sequence: TGTGCCAGCCATATTTCGTTGGAAGCGGAGACTGAAGCTTTCTTT. It codes for CASHISLEAETEAFF.

The rearrangement links TRBV11-3 to TRBJ2-1; D not resolved. Germline V gene sequence: CDR1 SGHNT, CDR2 YENEEA. The V and J ends lost 3 bases and 0 bases respectively, with 9 bases between them. CDR3 size: 15 residues. The CDR3 here is CASSLDGSSYNEQFF. The CDR3, as DNA: TGTGCCAGCAGCTTGGACGGAAGCTCCTACAATGAGCAGTTCTTC.

The chain is built from TRBV5-1 and TRBJ2-5, with 8 positions matching TRBD1. CDR1 is SGHRS and CDR2 is YFSETQ in the germline V gene. Trimming at V came to 0 bases and at J to 2 bases, leaving 3 bases not matched to a gene. This CDR3 is 15 amino acids long. The CDR3 DNA reads as TGCGCCAGCAGCTTGGGGACAGGGAGACAAGAGACCCAGTACTTC. Translating it yields CASSLGTGRQETQYF.

This clone occurred once. The V gene is TRBV3-1 (or the pseudogene TRBV3-2), the J gene TRBJ1-2, with D perhaps TRBD1 (5 bases). The CDR3 totals 14 residues. V was trimmed by 4 bases and J by 8 bases, leaving 17 bases between them. From germline, CDR1 is LGHDT and CDR2 YNNKEL (reference sequence). The CDR3, as DNA: TGTGCCAGCAGCCGCCGACAGAGAGTAGGCGGCTACACCTTC. Translating gives CASSRRQRVGGYTF.

CDR3 in amino acids: CASSVGLDQPQHF. CDR3 coding DNA: TGTGCCAGCAGCGTAGGGTTGGATCAGCCCCAGCATTTT. The V call is TRBV9, the J call TRBJ1-5; the D is unclear. This CDR3 contains 13 residues. CDR1 is SGDLS and CDR2 is YYNGEE in the germline V gene. V was pared by 0 bases and J by 5 bases, with 6 bases between.

The chain is built from TRBV12-3 or TRBV12-4 and TRBJ2-1; D not resolved. Trimming left V 7 bases short and J 6 bases short, with 10 bases between. This CDR3 is 12 amino acids long. CDR3 sequence: CASTALFNEQFF. In DNA form, the CDR3 reads TGTGCCAGCACGGCTCTATTCAATGAGCAGTTCTTC.

This chain joins TRBV3-1 (or the pseudogene TRBV3-2) and TRBJ1-4, with 7 bases fitting TRBD1. CDR3 length equals 17 residues. Trimming removed 2 bases from V and 4 bases from J; junction bases left unmatched: 10. From germline, CDR1 is LGHDT and CDR2 YNNKEL (reference sequence). The CDR3 spells CASSQRRGQANNEKLFF. The CDR3 DNA follows: TGTGCCAGCAGCCAACGCCGAGGACAGGCCAATAATGAAAAACTGTTTTTT.

In DNA, the CDR3 is TGTGCCAGCTCACCACTACAAGGGCGGGACTATGGCTACACCTTC. Its translation: CASSPLQGRDYGYTF. The V gene is TRBV18, the J gene TRBJ1-2; D ambiguous. V was cut by 1 base and J by 3 bases, with 12 bases left in between. The V gene's germline CDR1 is KGHSH and CDR2 LQKENI. This CDR3 is built from 15 residues.

V usage is TRBV7-6 and J usage is TRBJ1-1; D unclear. The CDR3 contains 15 residues. V was clipped by 3 bases and J by 6 bases, with 17 bases between them. CDR1 and CDR2 (germline): SGHVS, FNYEAQ. The CDR3 sequence: CASSLWTSPQAEAFF. The CDR3 DNA reads TGTGCCAGCAGCTTGTGGACTTCCCCGCAGGCTGAAGCTTTCTTT.

The chain joins TRBV7-9 to TRBJ1-4, with D possibly TRBD1 on 5 matching bases. CDR1 and CDR2 from the germline V gene are SEHNR and FQNEAQ (reference sequence). CDR3 size: 16 residues. Trimming shortened V by 5 bases and J by 7 bases, and 20 bases separated the two germline ends. Written as DNA, the CDR3 is TGTGCCAGCAGCCGGTGGCAGGGTGGTTTTGGTGAAAAACTGTTTTTT. It yields the protein CASSRWQGGFGEKLFF.

The genes are TRBV5-1 and TRBJ2-1; 9 bases agree with TRBD1. Germline assignment: CDR1 SGHRS and CDR2 YFSETQ. J was trimmed by 2 bases and V by 5 bases; bases with no gene match: 5. The length of the CDR3 is 15 residues. Here the CDR3 reads CASRSTGGAYNEQFF. DNA of the CDR3: TGCGCCAGCAGATCTACAGGGGGCGCCTACAATGAGCAGTTCTTC.